The rows below give T cell receptor beta chains drawn from one sample of a study of STAT5B mutations in CD4+ large granular lymphocyte leukemia. Data came from immunoSEQ multiplex PCR; TCRdb stores just in-frame clones and leaves some out. The sample consists of roughly 30,000 clones, about two thirds of them appearing once. The material sequenced was CD4+ T cells from blood buffy coats. These receptor sequences come from a human donor in good health. CDR3s include the opening cysteine and the closing phenylalanine or tryptophan. The D gene is left open where the match is weak. Clone size, where shown, is once, few, many, or a class for clones that have expanded.

clone size,D gene,V gene,J gene,CDR3 protein,CDR3 DNA
NA,NA,TRBV4-1,TRBJ1-2,CASSQDGRNYGYTF,TGCGCCAGCAGCCAAGACGGCAGGAACTATGGCTACACCTTC
once,TRBD1,TRBV4-2,TRBJ1-4,CASSQESGTVYEKLFF,TGTGCCAGCAGCCAAGAGAGTGGGACAGTATATGAAAAACTGTTTTTT
NA,TRBD1,TRBV11-2,TRBJ1-1,CASSLGRNRDRATEAFF,TGTGCCAGCAGCTTAGGTCGTAACCGGGACAGGGCCACTGAAGCTTTCTTT
once,NA,TRBV7-6,TRBJ1-5,CASSLEGGINQPQHF,TGTGCCAGCAGCCTAGAGGGGGGGATCAATCAGCCCCAGCATTTT
NA,TRBD2,TRBV9,TRBJ2-1,CASSVGVGTSGRDSYNEQFF,TGTGCCAGCAGCGTAGGGGTTGGGACTAGCGGGAGGGACTCCTACAATGAGCAGTTCTTC
NA,NA,TRBV19,TRBJ1-1,CASSPTRGEMNTEAFF,TGTGCCAGTAGTCCTACCCGGGGGGAGATGAACACTGAAGCTTTCTTT
NA,TRBD1,TRBV2,TRBJ1-6,CASRRDSGSPLHF,TGTGCCAGCAGGAGGGACAGTGGTTCACCCCTCCACTTT
few,TRBD2,TRBV18,TRBJ2-2,CASSPVAGDTGELFF,TGTGCCAGCTCACCAGTAGCGGGGGACACCGGGGAGCTGTTTTTT
NA,TRBD1,TRBV19,TRBJ1-5,CASTKGQFNQPQHF,TGTGCCAGTACCAAGGGACAGTTTAATCAGCCCCAGCATTTT
NA,TRBD2,TRBV2,TRBJ2-2,CASRGLAGNTGELFF,TGTGCCAGCAGGGGACTAGCGGGGAACACCGGGGAGCTGTTTTTT
NA,NA,TRBV19,TRBJ2-6,CASSKARVVSGANVLTF,TGTGCCAGTAGTAAGGCCAGGGTAGTCTCTGGGGCCAACGTCCTGACCTTC
NA,TRBD2,TRBV5-8,TRBJ2-7,CASLTSGSYEQYF,TGTGCCAGCTTAACTAGCGGGTCTTACGAGCAGTACTTC
few,TRBD1,TRBV7-2,TRBJ1-2,CASSLGTGLYGYTF,TGTGCCAGCAGCTTAGGGACAGGGCTTTATGGCTACACCTTC
NA,NA,TRBV18,TRBJ1-5,CASSPLAVEGLNQPQHF,TGTGCCAGCTCACCATTGGCAGTGGAAGGGTTAAATCAGCCCCAGCATTTT
once,TRBD2,TRBV7-8,TRBJ2-3,CASSGSGTSGSTDTQYF,TGTGCCAGCAGCGGAAGTGGGACTAGCGGAAGCACAGATACGCAGTATTTT
NA,NA,TRBV7-6,TRBJ2-7,CASSLDRGAYEQYF,TGTGCCAGCAGCTTAGATCGGGGTGCGTACGAGCAGTACTTC
NA,TRBD1,TRBV5-1,TRBJ2-5,CASSFGQGRRGETQYF,TGCGCCAGCAGCTTCGGACAGGGGAGAAGGGGAGAGACCCAGTACTTC
NA,NA,TRBV21-1,TRBJ1-5,CASSSRGTGNQPQHF,TGTGCCAGCAGCAGCAGGGGAACGGGCAATCAGCCCCAGCATTTT
NA,NA,TRBV6-1,TRBJ2-1,CASSGGFEQFF,TGTGCCAGCAGTGGAGGGTTTGAGCAGTTCTTC
NA,NA,TRBV6-5,TRBJ1-2,CASSMDGNYGYTF,TGTGCCAGCAGTATGGACGGGAACTATGGCTACACCTTC
NA,TRBD2,TRBV11-3,TRBJ2-1,CASSPDFRTSRQSSYNEQFF,TGTGCCAGCAGCCCCGATTTTAGGACTAGCCGGCAAAGCTCCTACAATGAGCAGTTCTTC
NA,TRBD1,TRBV5-1,TRBJ1-5,CASSLAGGDQPQHF,TGCGCCAGCAGCTTGGCAGGGGGCGATCAGCCCCAGCATTTT
NA,TRBD1,TRBV2,TRBJ1-4,CASSTGTGVEKLFF,TGTGCCAGCAGTACCGGGACAGGAGTAGAAAAACTGTTTTTT
NA,NA,TRBV7-8,TRBJ2-7,CASSLALLPTYEQYF,TGTGCCAGCAGCTTAGCATTGTTACCAACCTACGAGCAGTACTTC
few,TRBD2,TRBV18,TRBJ2-1,CASSPEVAGGPRGEQFF,TGTGCCAGCTCACCCGAGGTAGCGGGAGGGCCTAGAGGTGAGCAGTTCTTC
few,NA,TRBV19,TRBJ1-2,CASSEYRQYGYTF,TGTGCCAGTAGTGAATACAGACAGTATGGCTACACCTTC
NA,NA,TRBV12-5,TRBJ1-1,CASGLYGRLGTEAFF,TGTGCTAGTGGTTTGTACGGACGGCTGGGCACTGAAGCTTTCTTT
NA,TRBD1,TRBV15,TRBJ1-5,CATSRDGQGAINQPQHF,TGTGCCACCAGCAGAGATGGACAGGGGGCAATCAATCAGCCCCAGCATTTT
NA,NA,TRBV9,TRBJ2-1,CASSVYGGLNEQFF,TGTGCCAGCAGCGTATATGGGGGTCTCAATGAGCAGTTCTTC
NA,TRBD1,TRBV6-6,TRBJ2-1,CASSRNRGTYNEQFF,TGTGCCAGCAGTCGAAACAGGGGCACCTACAATGAGCAGTTCTTC
NA,TRBD1,TRBV5-1,TRBJ2-1,CASSTTGSEEQFF,TGCGCCAGCAGCACGACAGGGTCAGAGGAGCAGTTCTTC
NA,TRBD1,TRBV2,TRBJ2-3,CASSERQGSTDTQYF,TGTGCCAGCAGTGAACGACAGGGGTCCACAGATACGCAGTATTTT
NA,NA,TRBV5-6,TRBJ2-7,CASSKGPTGHREQYF,TGTGCCAGCAGCAAGGGGCCCACGGGGCACCGCGAGCAGTACTTC
NA,TRBD1,TRBV5-6,TRBJ1-1,CASSLPGTGSEAFF,TGTGCCAGCAGCTTGCCCGGGACAGGGTCTGAAGCTTTCTTT
NA,NA,TRBV10-3,TRBJ2-5,CAISESRGPGGETQYF,TGTGCCATCAGTGAGTCGAGGGGACCCGGCGGAGAGACCCAGTACTTC
NA,TRBD2,TRBV19,TRBJ2-3,CASSPTGTSGRASDTQYF,TGTGCCAGTAGTCCAACCGGGACTAGCGGGAGGGCCTCAGATACGCAGTATTTT
NA,NA,TRBV30,TRBJ1-2,CAWQGTQIINYGYTF,TGTGCCTGGCAAGGGACCCAAATAATAAACTATGGCTACACCTTC
once,TRBD1,TRBV7-9,TRBJ2-1,CASSLKATGDNEQFF,TGTGCCAGCAGCTTAAAGGCGACAGGGGACAATGAGCAGTTCTTC
NA,TRBD1,TRBV11-2,TRBJ2-2,CASSSTGAITGELFF,TGTGCCAGCAGTTCAACAGGGGCGATCACCGGGGAGCTGTTTTTT
NA,TRBD2,TRBV18,TRBJ2-1,CASSLLAGGPNQAEQFF,TGTGCCAGCTCACTCTTAGCGGGAGGGCCTAACCAAGCTGAGCAGTTCTTC
NA,NA,TRBV27,TRBJ2-2,CASSKNGAGGELFF,TGTGCCAGCAGTAAAAACGGGGCGGGCGGGGAGCTGTTTTTT
NA,TRBD2,TRBV19,TRBJ2-1,CASRVSGRRDNEQFF,TGTGCCAGTAGGGTTAGCGGGAGACGCGACAATGAGCAGTTCTTC
NA,NA,TRBV18,TRBJ1-2,CASSPLGAEGYTF,TGTGCCAGCTCACCATTGGGGGCTGAGGGCTACACCTTC
NA,TRBD1,TRBV5-1,TRBJ1-1,CASSDSGTGGTEAFF,TGCGCCAGCAGCGACTCCGGGACAGGGGGAACTGAAGCTTTCTTT
few,TRBD1,TRBV30,TRBJ1-2,CAWILDRANYGYTF,TGTGCCTGGATTCTAGACAGGGCTAACTATGGCTACACCTTC
NA,NA,TRBV30,TRBJ1-6,CAWRGQSLSPLHF,TGTGCCTGGAGAGGGCAGTCCCTCTCACCCCTCCACTTT
NA,TRBD1,TRBV19,TRBJ1-2,CASSTDRGRYYGYTF,TGTGCCAGTAGTACGGACAGGGGGCGTTACTATGGCTACACCTTC
few,TRBD2,TRBV15,TRBJ2-1,CATSRAGGLDEQFF,TGTGCCACCAGCAGAGCGGGAGGGTTGGATGAGCAGTTCTTC
medium-sized,NA,TRBV5-1,TRBJ2-7,CASSRDTSYEQYF,TGCGCCAGCAGCCGGGACACTTCCTACGAGCAGTACTTC